A selection of T cell receptor beta chains follows, all from one sample in a study of blood T cell repertoires in COVID-19. TCRdb keeps only in-frame clones here, not all; method: immunoSEQ multiplex PCR. The data contain some 70,000 clones, roughly 84% of them singletons. The specimen was peripheral blood. Source of these receptors: a woman between 45 and 65 years old with acute or convalescent COVID-19. Each CDR3 is given with its conserved first and last residue.

>TRBV19
CASSIHQGANYEQYF
>TRBV29-1
CSGVSATDTQYF
>TRBV7-2
CASSQRGQTYTDTQYF
>TRBV11-2
CASRSTGGNEKLFF
>TRBV6-2/TRBV6-3
CASSIIPSRGAITDTQYF
>TRBV6-5
CASRLDRASGYTF
>TRBV6-2/TRBV6-3
CASSPGRGSSYEQYF
>TRBV6-2/TRBV6-3
CASSFSGTGGYNEQFF
>TRBV6-6
CASTDSGRNYMNEQFF
>TRBV6-6
CASSHRDSNYGYTF
>TRBV20-1
CSARRGVEQFF
>TRBV18
CASSPLGQPDGELFF
>TRBV11-2
CASSLRLDSYGYTF
>TRBV10-1
CASSPDRDYGYTF
>TRBV10-3
CAISEPGQGFYGYTF
>TRBV7-6
CASSLAGANEQFF
>TRBV4-3
CASSQGTGHFNSPLHF
>TRBV10-3
CATERQGVPEAFF
>TRBV7-6
CASSLGPLALNEQFF
>TRBV7-3
CASSSEGEQFF
>TRBV19
CASSSRTGDEQYF
>TRBV6-5
CASKGGGSGNTIYF
>TRBV4-3
CASSQGAGGNEQFF
>TRBV6-5
CASRTWGGLASEQYF
>TRBV19
CASSTRGGNTEAFF
>TRBV4-1
CASSPRQGGNEQFF
>TRBV2
CASSVTGARYF
>TRBV27
CASSLGREPYNEQFF
>TRBV13
CASSRKILAGANEQFF